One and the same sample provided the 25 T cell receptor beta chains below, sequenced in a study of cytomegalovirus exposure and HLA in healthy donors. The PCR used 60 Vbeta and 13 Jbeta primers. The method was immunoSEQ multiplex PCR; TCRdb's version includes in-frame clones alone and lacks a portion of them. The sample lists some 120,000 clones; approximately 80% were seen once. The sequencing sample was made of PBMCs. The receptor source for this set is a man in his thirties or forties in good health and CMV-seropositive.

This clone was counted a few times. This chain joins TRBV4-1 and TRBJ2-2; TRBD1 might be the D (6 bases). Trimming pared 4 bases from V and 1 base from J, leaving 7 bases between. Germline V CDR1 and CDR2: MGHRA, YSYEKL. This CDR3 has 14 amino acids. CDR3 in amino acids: CASSRQVNTGELFF. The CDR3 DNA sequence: TGCGCCAGCAGCCGACAGGTGAACACCGGGGAGCTGTTTTTT.

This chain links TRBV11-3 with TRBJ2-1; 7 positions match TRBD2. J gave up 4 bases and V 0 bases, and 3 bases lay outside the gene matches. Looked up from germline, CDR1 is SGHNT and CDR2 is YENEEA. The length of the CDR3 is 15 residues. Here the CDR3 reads CASSLEVGGYNEQFF. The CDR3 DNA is TGTGCCAGCAGCTTAGAAGTGGGGGGGTACAATGAGCAGTTCTTC.

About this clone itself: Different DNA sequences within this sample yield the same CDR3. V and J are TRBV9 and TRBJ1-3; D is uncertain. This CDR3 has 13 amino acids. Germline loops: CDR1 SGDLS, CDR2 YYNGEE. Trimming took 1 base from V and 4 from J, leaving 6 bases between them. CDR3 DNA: TGTGCCAGCAGCGTATCTTCGGGAAACACCATATATTTT. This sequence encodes CASSVSSGNTIYF.

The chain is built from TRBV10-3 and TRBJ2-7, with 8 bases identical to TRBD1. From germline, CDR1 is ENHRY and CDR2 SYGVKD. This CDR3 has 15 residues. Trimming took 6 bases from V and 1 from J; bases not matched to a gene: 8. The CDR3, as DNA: TGTGCCATCAGGGCTGACAGGGGAATATCCTACGAGCAGTACTTC. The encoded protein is CAIRADRGISYEQYF.

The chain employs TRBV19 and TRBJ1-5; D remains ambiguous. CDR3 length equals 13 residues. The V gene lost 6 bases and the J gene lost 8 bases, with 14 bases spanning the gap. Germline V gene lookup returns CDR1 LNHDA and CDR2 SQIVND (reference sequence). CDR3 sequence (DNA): TGTGCCAGTAGCATGGGAGGGCTGAAGCCCCAGCATTTT. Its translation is CASSMGGLKPQHF. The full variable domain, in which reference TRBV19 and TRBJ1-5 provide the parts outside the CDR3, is DGGITQSPKYLFRKEGQNVTLSCEQNLNHDAMYWYRQDPGQGLRLIYYSQIVNDFQKGDIAEGYSVSREKKESFPLTVTSAQKNPTAFYLCASSMGGLKPQHFGDGTRLSIL.

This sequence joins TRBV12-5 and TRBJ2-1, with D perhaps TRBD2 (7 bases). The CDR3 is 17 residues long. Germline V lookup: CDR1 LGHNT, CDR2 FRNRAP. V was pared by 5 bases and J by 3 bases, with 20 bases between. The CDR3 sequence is CASGPPRWGGGYNEQFF. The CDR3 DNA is TGTGCTAGTGGTCCCCCCAGGTGGGGGGGCGGCTACAATGAGCAGTTCTTC.

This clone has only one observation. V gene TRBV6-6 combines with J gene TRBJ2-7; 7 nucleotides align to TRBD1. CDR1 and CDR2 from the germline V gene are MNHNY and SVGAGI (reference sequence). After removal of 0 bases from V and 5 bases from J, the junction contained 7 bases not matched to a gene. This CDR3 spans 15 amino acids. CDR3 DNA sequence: TGTGCCAGCAGTTACTCAACAGGACAGGCCCACGAGCAGTACTTC. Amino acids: CASSYSTGQAHEQYF.

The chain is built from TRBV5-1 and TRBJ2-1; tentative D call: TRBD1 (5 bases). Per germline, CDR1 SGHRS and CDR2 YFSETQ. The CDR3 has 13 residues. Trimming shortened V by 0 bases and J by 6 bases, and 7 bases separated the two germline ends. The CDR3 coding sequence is TGCGCCAGCAGCTTGGCAGGGATCAATGAGCAGTTCTTC. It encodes CASSLAGINEQFF.

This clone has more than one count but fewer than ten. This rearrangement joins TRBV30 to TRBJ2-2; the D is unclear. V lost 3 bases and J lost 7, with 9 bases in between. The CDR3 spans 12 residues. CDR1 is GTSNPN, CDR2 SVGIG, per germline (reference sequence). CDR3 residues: CAWRSAGGELFF. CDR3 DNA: TGTGCCTGGAGAAGCGCCGGCGGGGAGCTGTTTTTT.

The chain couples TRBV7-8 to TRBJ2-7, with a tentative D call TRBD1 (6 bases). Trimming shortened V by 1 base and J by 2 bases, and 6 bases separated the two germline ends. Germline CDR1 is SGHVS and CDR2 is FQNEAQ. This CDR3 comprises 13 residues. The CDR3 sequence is CASSLGTAYEQYF. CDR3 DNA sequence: TGTGCCAGCAGCTTAGGGACAGCCTACGAGCAGTACTTC.

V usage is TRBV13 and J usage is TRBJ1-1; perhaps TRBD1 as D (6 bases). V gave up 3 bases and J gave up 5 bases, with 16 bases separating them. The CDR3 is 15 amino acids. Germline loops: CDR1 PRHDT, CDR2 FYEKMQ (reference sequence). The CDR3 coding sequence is TGTGCCAGCAGCTTGGGGGCAGGGGTGGGGACTGAAGCTTTCTTT. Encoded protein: CASSLGAGVGTEAFF.

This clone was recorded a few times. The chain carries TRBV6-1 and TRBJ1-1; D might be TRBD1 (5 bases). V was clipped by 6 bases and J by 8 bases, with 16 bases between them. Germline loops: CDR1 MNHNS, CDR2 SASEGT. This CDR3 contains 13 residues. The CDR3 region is CASRTPLGGEAFF. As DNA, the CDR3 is TGTGCCAGCAGGACTCCCCTTGGGGGGGAAGCTTTCTTT.

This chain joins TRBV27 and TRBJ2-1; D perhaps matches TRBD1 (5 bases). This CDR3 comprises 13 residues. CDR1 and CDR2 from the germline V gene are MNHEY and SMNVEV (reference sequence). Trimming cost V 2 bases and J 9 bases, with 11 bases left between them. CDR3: CASSLPGFGEQFF. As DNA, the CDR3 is TGTGCCAGCAGTTTACCAGGGTTTGGTGAGCAGTTCTTC.

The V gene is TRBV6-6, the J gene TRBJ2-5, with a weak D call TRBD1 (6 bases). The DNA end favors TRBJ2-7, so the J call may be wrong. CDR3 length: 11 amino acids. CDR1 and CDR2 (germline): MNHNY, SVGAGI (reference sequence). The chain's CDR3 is CASRLQGEQYF. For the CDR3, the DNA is TGTGCCAGCAGATTACAGGGCGAGCAGTACTTC.

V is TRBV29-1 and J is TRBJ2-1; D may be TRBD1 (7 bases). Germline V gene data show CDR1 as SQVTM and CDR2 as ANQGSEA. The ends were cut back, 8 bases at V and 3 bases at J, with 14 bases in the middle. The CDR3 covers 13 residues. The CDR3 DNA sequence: TGCAGCCACCAGGGGGGCAGCTACAATGAGCAGTTCTTC. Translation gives CSHQGGSYNEQFF.

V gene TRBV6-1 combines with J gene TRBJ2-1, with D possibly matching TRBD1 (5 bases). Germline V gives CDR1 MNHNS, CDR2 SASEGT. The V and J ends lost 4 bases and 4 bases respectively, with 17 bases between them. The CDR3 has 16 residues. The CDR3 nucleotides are TGTGCCAGCAGTGGCGCAGCGCCTAAGGGGTACAATGAGCAGTTCTTC. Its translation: CASSGAAPKGYNEQFF.

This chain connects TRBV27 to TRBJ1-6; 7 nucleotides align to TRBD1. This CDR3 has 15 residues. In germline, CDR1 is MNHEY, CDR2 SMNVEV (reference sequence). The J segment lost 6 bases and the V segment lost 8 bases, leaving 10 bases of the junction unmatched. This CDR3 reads CASGIMGQINSPLHF. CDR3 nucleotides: TGTGCCAGCGGGATCATGGGACAGATTAATTCACCCCTCCACTTT.

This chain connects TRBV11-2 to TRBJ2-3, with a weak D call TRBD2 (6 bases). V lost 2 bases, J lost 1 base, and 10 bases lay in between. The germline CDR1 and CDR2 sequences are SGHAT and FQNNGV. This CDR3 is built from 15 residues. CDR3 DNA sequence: TGTGCCAGCAGCTTAATCGGGGGAGGCACAGATACGCAGTATTTT. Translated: CASSLIGGGTDTQYF.

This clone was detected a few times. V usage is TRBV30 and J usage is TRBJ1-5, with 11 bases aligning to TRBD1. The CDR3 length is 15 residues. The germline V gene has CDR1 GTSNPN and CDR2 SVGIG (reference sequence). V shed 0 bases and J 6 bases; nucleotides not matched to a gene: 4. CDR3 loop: CAWSVGGTGGQPQHF. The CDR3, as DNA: TGTGCCTGGAGTGTAGGGGGGACAGGGGGTCAGCCCCAGCATTTT.

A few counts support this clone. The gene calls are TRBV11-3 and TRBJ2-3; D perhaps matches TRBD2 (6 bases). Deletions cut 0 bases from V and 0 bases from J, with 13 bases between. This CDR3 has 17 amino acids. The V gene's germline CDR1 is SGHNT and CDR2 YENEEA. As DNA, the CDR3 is TGTGCCAGCAGCTTAGAGGGCGGGGCAGGGAGCACAGATACGCAGTATTTT. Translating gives CASSLEGGAGSTDTQYF.

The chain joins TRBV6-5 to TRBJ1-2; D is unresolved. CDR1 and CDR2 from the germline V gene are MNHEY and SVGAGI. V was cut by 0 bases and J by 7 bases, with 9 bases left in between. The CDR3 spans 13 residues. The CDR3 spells CASSYSKRAGYTF. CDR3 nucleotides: TGTGCCAGCAGTTACTCGAAGAGGGCTGGCTACACCTTC.

The CDR3 loop is CASSLGQNTDTQYF. CDR3 bases: TGCGCCAGCAGCTTGGGTCAGAACACAGATACGCAGTATTTT. The chain couples TRBV5-1 to TRBJ2-3; D is unclear. Looked up from germline, CDR1 is SGHRS and CDR2 is YFSETQ. This CDR3 has 14 amino acids. V was cut by 0 bases and J by 2 bases, with 7 bases left in between.

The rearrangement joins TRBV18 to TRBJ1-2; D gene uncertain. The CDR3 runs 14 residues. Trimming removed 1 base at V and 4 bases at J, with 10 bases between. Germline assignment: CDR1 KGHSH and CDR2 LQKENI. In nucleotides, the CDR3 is TGTGCCAGCTCACCACGTAGCATCCCCTATGGCTACACCTTC. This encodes CASSPRSIPYGYTF.

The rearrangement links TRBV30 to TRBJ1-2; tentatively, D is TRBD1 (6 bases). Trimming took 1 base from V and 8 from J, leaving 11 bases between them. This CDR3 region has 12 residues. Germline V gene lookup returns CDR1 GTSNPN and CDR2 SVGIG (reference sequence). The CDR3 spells CAWSAGAQGYTF. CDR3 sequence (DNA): TGTGCCTGGAGTGCAGGGGCGCAGGGCTACACCTTC.

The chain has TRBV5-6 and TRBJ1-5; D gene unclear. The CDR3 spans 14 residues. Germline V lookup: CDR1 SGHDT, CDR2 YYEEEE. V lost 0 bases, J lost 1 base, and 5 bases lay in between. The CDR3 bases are TGTGCCAGCAGCTTGGGAGTAAGCAATCAGCCCCAGCATTTT. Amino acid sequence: CASSLGVSNQPQHF. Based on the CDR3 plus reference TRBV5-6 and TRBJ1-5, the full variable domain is DAGVTQSPTHLIKTRGQQVTLRCSPKSGHDTVSWYQQALGQGPQFIFQYYEEEERQRGNFPDRFSGHQFPNYSSELNVNALLLGDSALYLCASSLGVSNQPQHFGDGTRLSIL.